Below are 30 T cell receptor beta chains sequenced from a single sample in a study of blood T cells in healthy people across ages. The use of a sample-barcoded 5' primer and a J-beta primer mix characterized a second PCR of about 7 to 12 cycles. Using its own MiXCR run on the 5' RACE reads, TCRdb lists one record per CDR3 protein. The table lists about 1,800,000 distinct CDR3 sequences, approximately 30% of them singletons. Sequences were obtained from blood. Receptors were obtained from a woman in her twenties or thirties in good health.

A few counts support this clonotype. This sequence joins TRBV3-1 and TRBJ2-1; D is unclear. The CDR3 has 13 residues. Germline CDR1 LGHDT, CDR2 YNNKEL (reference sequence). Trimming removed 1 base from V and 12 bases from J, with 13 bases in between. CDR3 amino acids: CASSQGVVVGQFF. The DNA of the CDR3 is TGTGCCAGCAGCCAAGGGGTTGTGGTTGGGCAGTTCTTC.

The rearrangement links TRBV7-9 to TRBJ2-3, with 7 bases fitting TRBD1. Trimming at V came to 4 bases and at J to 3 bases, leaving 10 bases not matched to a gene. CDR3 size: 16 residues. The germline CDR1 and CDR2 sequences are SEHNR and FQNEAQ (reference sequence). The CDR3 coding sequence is TGTGCCAGCAGCTCGCAAGACAGGGTAATTACAGATACGCAGTATTTT. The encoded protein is CASSSQDRVITDTQYF.

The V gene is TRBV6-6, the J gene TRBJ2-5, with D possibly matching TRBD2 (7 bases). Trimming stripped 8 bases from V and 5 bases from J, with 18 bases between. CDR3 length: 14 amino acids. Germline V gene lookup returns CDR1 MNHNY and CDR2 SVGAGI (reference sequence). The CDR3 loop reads CASGGGAQEETQYF. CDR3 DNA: TGTGCCAGCGGAGGGGGGGCGCAGGAGGAGACCCAGTACTTC.

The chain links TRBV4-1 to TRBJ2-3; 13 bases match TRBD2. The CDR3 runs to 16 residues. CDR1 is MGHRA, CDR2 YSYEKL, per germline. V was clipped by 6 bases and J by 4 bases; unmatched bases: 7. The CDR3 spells CASSQTSGGWPDTQYF. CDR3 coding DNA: TGCGCCAGCAGTCAGACTAGCGGGGGGTGGCCAGATACGCAGTATTTT.

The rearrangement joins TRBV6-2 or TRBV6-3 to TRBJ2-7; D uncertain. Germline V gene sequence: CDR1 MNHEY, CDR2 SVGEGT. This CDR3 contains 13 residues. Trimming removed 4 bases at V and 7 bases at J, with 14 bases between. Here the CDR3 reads CASSWANYNEQYF. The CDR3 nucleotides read TGTGCCAGCAGTTGGGCCAACTACAATGAGCAGTACTTC.

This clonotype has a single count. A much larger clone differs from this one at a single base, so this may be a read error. The CDR3 sequence: CASSSTAGAEETQYF. The CDR3 DNA reads as TGTGCCAGCAGCTCAACCGCAGGGGCGGAAGAGACCCAGTACTTC. The chain carries TRBV7-2 and TRBJ2-5; a possible D gene is TRBD1 (6 bases). Germline loops: CDR1 SGHTA, CDR2 FQGNSA. The germline V and J ends were trimmed by 4 bases and 3 bases, with 15 bases remaining between them. This CDR3 spans 15 amino acids.

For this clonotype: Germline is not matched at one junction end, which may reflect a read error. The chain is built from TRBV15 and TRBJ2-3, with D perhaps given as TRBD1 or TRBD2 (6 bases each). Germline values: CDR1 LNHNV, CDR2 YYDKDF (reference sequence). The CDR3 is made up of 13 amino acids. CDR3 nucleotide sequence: TGTGTCACCAGCGGAGGGGGTCCAGATACGCAGTATTTT. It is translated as CVTSGGGPDTQYF.

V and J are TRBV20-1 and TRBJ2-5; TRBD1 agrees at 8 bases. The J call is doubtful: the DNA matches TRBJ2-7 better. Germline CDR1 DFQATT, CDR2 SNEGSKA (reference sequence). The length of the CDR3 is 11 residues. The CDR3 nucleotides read TGCATTGCAGGGGGCGGTTACGAGCAGTACTTC. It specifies CIAGGGYEQYF.

The CDR3 region is CASSARDRGNEQFF. The CDR3 DNA reads as TGTGCCAGCAGCGCAAGGGACAGGGGCAATGAGCAGTTCTTC. The J gene is TRBJ2-1, the V gene TRBV9; TRBD1 agrees at 10 bases. V lost 3 bases, J lost 6 bases, and 3 bases stayed unmatched. The CDR3 contains 14 residues. Germline V gene lookup returns CDR1 SGDLS and CDR2 YYNGEE.

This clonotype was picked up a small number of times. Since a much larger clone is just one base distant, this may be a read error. The CDR3 sequence is CSGGGDTNEQYF. CDR3 DNA: TGCAGTGGAGGGGGGGACACTAATGAGCAGTACTTC. This chain connects TRBV20-1 to TRBJ2-5; D might be TRBD2 (7 bases). Germline V gives CDR1 DFQATT, CDR2 SNEGSKA (reference sequence). The CDR3 sequence is 12 residues long. The germline V and J ends were trimmed by 7 bases and 11 bases, with 20 bases remaining between them.

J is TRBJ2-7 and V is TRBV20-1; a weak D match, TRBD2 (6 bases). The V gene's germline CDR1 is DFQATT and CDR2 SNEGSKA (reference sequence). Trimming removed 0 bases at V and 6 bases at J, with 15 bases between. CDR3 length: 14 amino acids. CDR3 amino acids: CSARDLASEGEQYF. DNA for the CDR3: TGCAGTGCTAGAGATCTCGCATCGGAGGGCGAGCAGTACTTC.

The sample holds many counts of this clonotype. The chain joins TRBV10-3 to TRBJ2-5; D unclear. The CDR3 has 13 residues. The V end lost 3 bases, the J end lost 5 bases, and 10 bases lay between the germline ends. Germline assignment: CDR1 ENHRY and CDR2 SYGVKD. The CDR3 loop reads CAISDEVGETQYF. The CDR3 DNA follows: TGTGCCATCAGTGACGAGGTTGGGGAGACCCAGTACTTC.

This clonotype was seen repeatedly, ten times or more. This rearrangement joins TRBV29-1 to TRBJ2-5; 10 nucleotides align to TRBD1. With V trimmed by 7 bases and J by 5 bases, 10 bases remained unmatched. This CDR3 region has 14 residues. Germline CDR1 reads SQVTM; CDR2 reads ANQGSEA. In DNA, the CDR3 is TGCAGCGCCTTACCCGGGACAGGGGCGGAGACCCAGTACTTC. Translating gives CSALPGTGAETQYF.

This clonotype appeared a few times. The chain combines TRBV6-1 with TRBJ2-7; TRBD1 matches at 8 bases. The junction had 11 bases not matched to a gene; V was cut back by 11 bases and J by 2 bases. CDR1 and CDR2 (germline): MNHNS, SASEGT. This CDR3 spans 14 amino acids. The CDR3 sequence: CAGLRPGGTYEQYF. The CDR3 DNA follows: TGTGCCGGCCTTAGACCAGGGGGCACCTACGAGCAGTACTTC.

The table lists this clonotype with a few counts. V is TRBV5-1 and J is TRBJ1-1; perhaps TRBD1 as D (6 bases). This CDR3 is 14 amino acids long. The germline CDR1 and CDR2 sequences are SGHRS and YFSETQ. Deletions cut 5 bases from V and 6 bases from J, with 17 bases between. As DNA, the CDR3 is TGCGCCAGCAGAACGGGACACCAGAGCGCTGAAGCTTTCTTT. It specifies CASRTGHQSAEAFF.

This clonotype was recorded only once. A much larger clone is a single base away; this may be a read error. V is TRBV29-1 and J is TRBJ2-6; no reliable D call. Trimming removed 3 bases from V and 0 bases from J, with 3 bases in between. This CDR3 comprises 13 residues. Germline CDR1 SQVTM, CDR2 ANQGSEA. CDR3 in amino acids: CSVDNSGANVLTF. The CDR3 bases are TGCAGCGTTGACAACTCTGGGGCCAACGTCCTGACTTTC.

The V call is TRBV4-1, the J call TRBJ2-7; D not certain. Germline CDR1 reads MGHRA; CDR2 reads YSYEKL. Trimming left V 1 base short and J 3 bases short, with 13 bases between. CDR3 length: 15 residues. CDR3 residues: CASSQVGEANYEQYF. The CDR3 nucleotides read TGCGCCAGCAGCCAAGTTGGTGAAGCGAACTACGAGCAGTACTTC.

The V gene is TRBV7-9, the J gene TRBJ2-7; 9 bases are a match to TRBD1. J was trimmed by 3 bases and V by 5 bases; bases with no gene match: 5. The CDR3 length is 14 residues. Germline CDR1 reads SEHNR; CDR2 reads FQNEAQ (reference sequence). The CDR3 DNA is TGTGCCAGCAGCCGTCTGACAGGGGGCTACGAGCAGTACTTC. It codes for CASSRLTGGYEQYF.

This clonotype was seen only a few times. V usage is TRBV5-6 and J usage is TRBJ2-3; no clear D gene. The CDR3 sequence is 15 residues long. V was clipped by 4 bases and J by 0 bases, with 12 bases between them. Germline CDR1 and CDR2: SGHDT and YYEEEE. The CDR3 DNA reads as TGTGCCAGCAGCCCCCGGGTCCTAAGCACAGATACGCAGTATTTT. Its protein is CASSPRVLSTDTQYF.

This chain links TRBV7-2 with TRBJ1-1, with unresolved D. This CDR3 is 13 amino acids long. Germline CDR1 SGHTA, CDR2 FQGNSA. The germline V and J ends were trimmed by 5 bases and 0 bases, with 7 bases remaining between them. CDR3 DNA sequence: TGTGCCAGCAGCGCAGAGGTGAACACTGAAGCTTTCTTT. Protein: CASSAEVNTEAFF.

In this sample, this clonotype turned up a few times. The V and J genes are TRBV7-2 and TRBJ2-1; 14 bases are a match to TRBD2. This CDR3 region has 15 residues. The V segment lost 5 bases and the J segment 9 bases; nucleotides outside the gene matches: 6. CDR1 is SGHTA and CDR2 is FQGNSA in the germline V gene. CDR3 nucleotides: TGTGCCAGCAGCAAGGGACTAGCGGGAGATAGTGAGCAGTTCTTC. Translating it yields CASSKGLAGDSEQFF. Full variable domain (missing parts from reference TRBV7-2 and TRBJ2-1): GAGVSQSPSNKVTEKGKDVELRCDPISGHTALYWYRQSLGQGLEFLIYFQGNSAPDKSGLPSDRFSAERTGGSVSTLTIQRTQQEDSAVYLCASSKGLAGDSEQFFGPGTRLTVL.

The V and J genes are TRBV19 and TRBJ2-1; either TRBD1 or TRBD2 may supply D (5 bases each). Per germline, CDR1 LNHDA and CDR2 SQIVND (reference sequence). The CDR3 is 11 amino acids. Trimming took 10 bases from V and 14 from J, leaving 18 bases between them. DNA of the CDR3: TGTGCCATCGACCGGGACGGGTTGAAGTTCTTC. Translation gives CAIDRDGLKFF.

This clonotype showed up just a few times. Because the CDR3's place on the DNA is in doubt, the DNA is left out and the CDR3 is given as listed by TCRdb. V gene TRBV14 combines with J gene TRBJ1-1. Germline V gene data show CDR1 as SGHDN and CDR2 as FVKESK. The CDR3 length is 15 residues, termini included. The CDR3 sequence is CASSQDRVGVGNTFF.

The CDR3 bases are TGTGCTAGTGGTGACCCGTTTACTGAAGCTTTCTTT. Amino acids: CASGDPFTEAFF. The V gene is TRBV12-5, the J gene TRBJ1-1; D uncertain. Trimming stripped 5 bases from V and 5 bases from J, with 9 bases between. CDR1 LGHNT and CDR2 FRNRAP come from the germline V gene. The CDR3 length is 12 residues.

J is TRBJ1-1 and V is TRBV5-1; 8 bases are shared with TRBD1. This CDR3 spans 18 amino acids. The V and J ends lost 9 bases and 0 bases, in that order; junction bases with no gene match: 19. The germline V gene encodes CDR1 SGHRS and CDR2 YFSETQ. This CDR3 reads CANNLAWTGKGMNTEAFF. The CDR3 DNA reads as TGCGCCAACAACTTGGCTTGGACAGGGAAAGGGATGAACACTGAAGCTTTCTTT.

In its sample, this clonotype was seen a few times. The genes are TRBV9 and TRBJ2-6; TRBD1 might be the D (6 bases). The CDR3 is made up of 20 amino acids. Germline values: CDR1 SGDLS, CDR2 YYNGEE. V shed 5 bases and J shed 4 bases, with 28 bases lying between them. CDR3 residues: CASSAGLGGKSTLGANVLTF. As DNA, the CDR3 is TGTGCCAGCAGTGCGGGCCTTGGGGGCAAATCAACTCTGGGGGCCAACGTCCTGACTTTC.

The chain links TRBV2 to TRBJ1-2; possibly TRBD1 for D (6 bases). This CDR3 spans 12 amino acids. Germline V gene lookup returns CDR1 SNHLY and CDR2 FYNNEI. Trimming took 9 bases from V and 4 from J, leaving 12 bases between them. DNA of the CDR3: TGTGCCAGTCAACCGGACAGCTATGGCTACACCTTC. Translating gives CASQPDSYGYTF. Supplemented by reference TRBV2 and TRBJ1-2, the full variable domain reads EPEVTQTPSHQVTQMGQEVILRCVPISNHLYFYWYRQILGQKVEFLVSFYNNEISEKSEIFDDQFSVERPDGSNFTLKIRSTKLEDSAMYFCASQPDSYGYTFGSGTRLTVV.

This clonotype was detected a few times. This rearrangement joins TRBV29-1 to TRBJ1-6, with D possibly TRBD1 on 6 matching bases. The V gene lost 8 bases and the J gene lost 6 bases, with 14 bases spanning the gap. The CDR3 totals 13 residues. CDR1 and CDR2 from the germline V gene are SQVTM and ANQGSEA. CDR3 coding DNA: TGCAGCTCCCGGGACACCGTTAATTCACCCCTCCACTTT. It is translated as CSSRDTVNSPLHF. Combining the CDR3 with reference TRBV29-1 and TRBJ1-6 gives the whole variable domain SAVISQKPSRDICQRGTSLTIQCQVDSQVTMMFWYRQQPGQSLTLIATANQGSEATYESGFVIDKFPISRPNLTFSTLTVSNMSPEDSSIYLCSSRDTVNSPLHFGNGTRLTVT.

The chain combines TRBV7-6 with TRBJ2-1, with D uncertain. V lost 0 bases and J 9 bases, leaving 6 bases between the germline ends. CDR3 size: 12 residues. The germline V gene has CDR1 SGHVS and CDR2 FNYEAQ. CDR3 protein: CASSLAQSEQFF. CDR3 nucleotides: TGTGCCAGCAGCTTAGCGCAGAGTGAGCAGTTCTTC.

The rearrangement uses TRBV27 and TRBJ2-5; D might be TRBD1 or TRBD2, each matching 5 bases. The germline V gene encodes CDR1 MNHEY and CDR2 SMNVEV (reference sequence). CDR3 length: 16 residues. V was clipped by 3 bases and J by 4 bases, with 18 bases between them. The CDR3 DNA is TGTGCCAGCAGTTTGCTAGGCAGGGCGGGCGGAGAGACCCAGTACTTC. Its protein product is CASSLLGRAGGETQYF.